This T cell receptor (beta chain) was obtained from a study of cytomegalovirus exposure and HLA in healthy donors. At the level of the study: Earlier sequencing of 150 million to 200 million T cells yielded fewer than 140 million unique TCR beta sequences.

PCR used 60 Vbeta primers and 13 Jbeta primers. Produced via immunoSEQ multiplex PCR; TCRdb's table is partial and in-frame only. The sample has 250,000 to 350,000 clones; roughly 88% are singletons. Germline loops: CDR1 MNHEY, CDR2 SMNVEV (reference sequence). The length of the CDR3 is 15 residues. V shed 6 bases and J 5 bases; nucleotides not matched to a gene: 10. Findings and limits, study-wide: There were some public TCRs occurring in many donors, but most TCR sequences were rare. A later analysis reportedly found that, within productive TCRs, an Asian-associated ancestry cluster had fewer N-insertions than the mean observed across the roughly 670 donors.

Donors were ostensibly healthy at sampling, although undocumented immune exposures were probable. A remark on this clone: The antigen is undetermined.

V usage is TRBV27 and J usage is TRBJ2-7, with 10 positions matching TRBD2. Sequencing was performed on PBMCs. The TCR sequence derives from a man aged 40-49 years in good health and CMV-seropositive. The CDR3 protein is CASSSLPSGSNEQYF. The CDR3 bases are TGTGCCAGCAGCTCCCTTCCTAGCGGGAGTAACGAGCAGTACTTC.